The sequence of this TCR beta chain was determined in a study of shared clonotypes between healthy human individuals (dated by TCRdb to about 2020). Looking at the study overall: A couple of women and three men aged 18 to 49 years were included in the cohort. Per donor, three plates each were used for CD4 naive and CD4 memory, two for CD8 naive, and one for CD8 memory. The study deeply sequenced blood TCR repertoires of about 5 healthy adults to estimate repertoire size and the extent of clonotype sharing between individuals. To increase sequencing depth and limit assay-specific biases, TCR repertoire library preparation and sequencing were carried out by different laboratories using diverse techniques. Leukapheresis yielded between about 0.94 and 10 billion PBMCs per donor. Paper-wide results and their limitations: Sharing across a few donors was observed for 4.5% to 6.5% of naive CD4, 3% to 4% of naive CD8, 2% to 2.5% of memory CD4, and roughly 0.4% of memory CD8 clonotypes. Compared with non-shared clonotypes, the clonotypes found in all four sorted-subset donors had higher generation probabilities. Pairwise subsampling indicated that sequencing depth was expected to affect the degree of clonotype sharing among donors. The genetic and exposure-history diversity represented was limited by the small number of donors. Sampling was restricted to blood, and TCR repertoires in tissue are likely to differ from TCR repertoires in blood. Naive subsets generally had larger estimated clonotype richness than memory subsets did. Even with the large sequencing depth, rarefaction of the sorted-subset datasets indicated that sequencing was incomplete.

Its CDR3 holds 16 amino acids, cysteine through phenylalanine. The sequence is cut down to CDR3 DNA, 48 bases in frame from base 1. The trim is 1 base for V and 1 base for J, with a gap of 11 bases between the germline ends. For CDR1 and CDR2, the germline V gene (reference sequence) lists LNHDA and SQIVND. Notes on this clone: The target of this receptor is not known. Base-call qualities are not available, and no considerably larger clone is one nucleotide away.

Using the deep immunoSEQ assay, TCR CDR3 regions were amplified from genomic DNA by multiplex PCR. For each cell subset, the extracted genomic DNA was distributed evenly across all wells of several immunoSEQ 96-well plates, and each plate served as one replicate. For sorted subsets, each replicate PCR was loaded with roughly 190 ng genomic DNA, equivalent to approximately 27,000 T cell genomes. Purified libraries were measured with a Qubit 3.0 fluorometer, size-checked on a Bioanalyzer 2100, and measured again with the KAPA Library Quantification kit. Every immunoSEQ 96-well plate was sequenced on a dedicated single-read 150-cycle Illumina NextSeq 550 flow cell. Regarding the original processing steps: The immunoSEQ output contained only junctional sequences without quality scores, so filtering could not match that applied to full-length reads. To assign V/J genes and CDR3, sequences were annotated against IMGT germline references using PyIR, a Python wrapper for IgBLAST v1.9. Any read was removed if the V/J assignment was weak (E-value above 1e-6), the CDR3 was missing, or the read contained stop codons, out-of-frame junctions, or ambiguous translated residues. V3J clonotypes were defined by identical inferred V gene, J gene, and CDR3 amino acid sequence. Percentage overlap between repertoires was computed as shared unique clonotypes divided by the size of the smaller repertoire. Three approaches were used to assess repertoire richness: RTK rarefaction, the Chao1 estimator, and Recon v2.1 estimates of unobserved clonotypes. Generation probabilities for all TCRbeta clonotypes obtained by the gDNA method from a few donors were computed using OLGA. The immuneACCESS repertoire file appears here via TCRdb, limited to in-frame rearrangements. These files lack a portion of the clones; in checked studies, under half of the deficit traces to unresolved V genes, and the cause of the others is not known. V, J and clone size are taken as reported in that table, and D and trimming were inferred from the DNA itself. The sample data list approximately 2,200,000 clones, and about 93% of these were observed just once. Of the sample, roughly 1.8% is held by the ten largest clones.

CD8 naive samples consisted of CD45RO-negative cells that were positively selected for CCR7, yielding a CD45RA+CCR7+ population without TemRA cells. Donors were healthy HIV-negative adults with no recently reported acute infections or vaccinations. Only Caucasian adults living in Nashville, Tennessee, USA were represented among the donors. Blood was obtained by leukapheresis, after which PBMCs were separated by Ficoll-Histopaque density gradient centrifugation and cryopreserved in liquid nitrogen vapor phase. Purity and quantity of every magnetically sorted T cell population were checked by analytical flow cytometry. From each sorted fraction, genomic DNA was isolated and quantified by UV absorbance on a Nanodrop 2000c.

The sample taken for sequencing was naive CD8+ T cells from PBMCs. The intended sense of this specimen's cell subset or site label: CD45RA+CCR7+. The sequence was obtained from a man aged 18 to 30 in good health. Some clones in this sample may be carry-over from other donors' samples. The chain was built from TRBV19 and TRBJ2-1; confidence is insufficient to name the D gene. This receptor carries the CDR3 CASSIGLPTSYNEQFF. Here is the DNA: TGTGCCAGTAGTATAGGCTTACCCACTTCCTACAATGAGCAGTTCTTC.